This note documents a single T cell receptor beta chain sequence. The data were taken from a study of radiotherapy plus CTLA-4 blockade in lung cancer. Sequencing was performed with immunoSEQ multiplex PCR; in TCRdb, only in-frame clones are kept and a portion is missing. Altogether about 77,000 clones are present, over 65% being singletons, with the ten largest covering roughly 9.8%. V shed 5 bases and J 6 bases; nucleotides not matched to a gene: 12. This CDR3 contains 15 residues. From germline, CDR1 is SGHTA and CDR2 FQGNSA. The source was peripheral blood, collected from a patient treated with radiotherapy plus ipilimumab. The sequence came from a human donor with non-small cell lung cancer whose response to radiotherapy plus ipilimumab could not be evaluated. The chain links TRBV7-2 to TRBJ1-2; 7 bases are a match to TRBD1. The CDR3 region has the DNA TGTGCCAGCAGCGTTACAGGGGATCATCTGGATGGCTACACCTTC. Its protein product is CASSVTGDHLDGYTF.